This TCR beta chain was recovered during a study of blood T cells in healthy people across ages. Germline V gene lookup returns CDR1 SGHRS and CDR2 YFSETQ. This CDR3 comprises 15 residues. V was cut by 4 bases and J by 1 base, with 15 bases left in between. Combining a sample-barcoded 5' primer with a J-beta primer mix, a second PCR ran for roughly 7 to 11 cycles. TCRdb reprocessed the 5' RACE reads with MiXCR, giving one entry per CDR3 protein. The data contain roughly 2 million distinct CDR3 sequences, about 49% of them singletons. Study results and caveats: Correlation between TCR beta diversity and naive T cell percentage was strong. It was the long-lived donors that had more naive CD4+ cells and higher diversity than aged donors.

About this clonotype: What it recognizes is unknown.

Total RNA was extracted at no less than 6 micrograms per sample. The receptor's source is a woman in her forties in good health. Sample: blood. V is TRBV5-1 and J is TRBJ2-7; D is possibly TRBD1 (6 bases). The CDR3 loop reads CASSPTGGTSYEQYF. CDR3 in DNA: TGCGCCAGCAGCCCGACAGGTGGAACATCCTACGAGCAGTACTTC.